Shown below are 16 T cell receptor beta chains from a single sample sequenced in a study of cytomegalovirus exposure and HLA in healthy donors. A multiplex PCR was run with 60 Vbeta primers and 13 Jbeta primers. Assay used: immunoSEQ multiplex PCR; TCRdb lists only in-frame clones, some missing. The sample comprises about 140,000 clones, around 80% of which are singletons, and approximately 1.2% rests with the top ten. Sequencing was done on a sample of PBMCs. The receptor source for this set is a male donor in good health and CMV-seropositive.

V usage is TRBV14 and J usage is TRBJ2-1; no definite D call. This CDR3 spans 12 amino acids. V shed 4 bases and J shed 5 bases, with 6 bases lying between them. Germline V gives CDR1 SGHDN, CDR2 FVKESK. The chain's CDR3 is CASSPSHNEQFF. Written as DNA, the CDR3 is TGTGCCAGCAGCCCTTCCCACAATGAGCAGTTCTTC. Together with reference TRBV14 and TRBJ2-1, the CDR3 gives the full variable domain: EAGVTQFPSHSVIEKGQTVTLRCDPISGHDNLYWYRRVMGKEIKFLLHFVKESKQDESGMPNNRFLAERTGGTYSTLKVQPAELEDSGVYFCASSPSHNEQFFGPGTRLTVL.

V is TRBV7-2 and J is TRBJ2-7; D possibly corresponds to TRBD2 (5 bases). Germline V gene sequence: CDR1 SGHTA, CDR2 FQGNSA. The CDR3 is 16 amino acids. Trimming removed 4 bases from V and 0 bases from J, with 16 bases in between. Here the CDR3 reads CASSSVDWESSYEQYF. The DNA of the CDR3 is TGTGCCAGCAGCTCAGTGGACTGGGAGAGCTCCTACGAGCAGTACTTC.

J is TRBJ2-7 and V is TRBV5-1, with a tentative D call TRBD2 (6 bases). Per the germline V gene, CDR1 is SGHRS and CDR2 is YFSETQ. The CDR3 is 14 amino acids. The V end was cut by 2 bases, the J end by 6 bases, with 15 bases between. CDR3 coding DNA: TGCGCCAGCAGCTTCCTACCGAGGGACTCCGAGCAGTACTTC. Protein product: CASSFLPRDSEQYF.

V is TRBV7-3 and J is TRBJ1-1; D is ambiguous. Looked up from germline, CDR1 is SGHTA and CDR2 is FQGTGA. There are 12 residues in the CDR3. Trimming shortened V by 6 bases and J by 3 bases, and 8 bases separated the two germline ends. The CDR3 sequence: CASSTGDTEAFF. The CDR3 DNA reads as TGTGCCAGCAGTACGGGAGACACTGAAGCTTTCTTT.

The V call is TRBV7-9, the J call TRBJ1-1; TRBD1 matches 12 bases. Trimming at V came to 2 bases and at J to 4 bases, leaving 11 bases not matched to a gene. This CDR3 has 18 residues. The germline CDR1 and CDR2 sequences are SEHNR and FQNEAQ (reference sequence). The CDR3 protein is CASSLMIGDRGLGTEAFF. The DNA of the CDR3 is TGTGCCAGCAGCTTAATGATAGGGGACAGGGGGCTAGGCACTGAAGCTTTCTTT.

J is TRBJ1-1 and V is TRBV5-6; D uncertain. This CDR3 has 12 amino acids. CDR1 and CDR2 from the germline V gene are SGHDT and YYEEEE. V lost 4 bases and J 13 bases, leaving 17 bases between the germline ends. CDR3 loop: CASSLMDSAGFF. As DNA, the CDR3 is TGTGCCAGCAGCCTGATGGACTCGGCGGGTTTCTTT.

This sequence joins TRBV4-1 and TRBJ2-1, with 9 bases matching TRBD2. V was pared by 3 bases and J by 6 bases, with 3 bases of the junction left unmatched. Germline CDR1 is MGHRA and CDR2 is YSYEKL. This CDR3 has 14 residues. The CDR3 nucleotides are TGCGCCAGCAGCCAGAGCGGGGGGACCAATGAGCAGTTCTTC. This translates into CASSQSGGTNEQFF.

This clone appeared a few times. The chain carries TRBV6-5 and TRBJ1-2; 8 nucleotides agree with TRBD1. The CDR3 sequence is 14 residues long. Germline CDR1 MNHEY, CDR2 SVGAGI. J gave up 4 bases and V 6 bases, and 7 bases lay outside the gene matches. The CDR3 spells CASRDHRGAYGYTF. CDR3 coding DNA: TGTGCCAGCAGAGATCACAGGGGGGCCTATGGCTACACCTTC.

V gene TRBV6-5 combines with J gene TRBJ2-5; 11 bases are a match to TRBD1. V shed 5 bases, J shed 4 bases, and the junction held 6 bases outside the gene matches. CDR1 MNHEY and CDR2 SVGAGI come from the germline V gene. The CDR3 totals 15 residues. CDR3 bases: TGTGCCAGCAGTCGGGACAGGGGGTTTGTAGAGACCCAGTACTTC. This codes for CASSRDRGFVETQYF.

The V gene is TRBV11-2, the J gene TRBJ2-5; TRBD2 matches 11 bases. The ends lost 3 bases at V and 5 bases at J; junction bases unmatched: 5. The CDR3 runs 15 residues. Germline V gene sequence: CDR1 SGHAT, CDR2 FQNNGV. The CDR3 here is CASSFSVAGGETQYF. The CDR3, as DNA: TGTGCCAGCAGCTTCAGTGTAGCGGGAGGGGAGACCCAGTACTTC.

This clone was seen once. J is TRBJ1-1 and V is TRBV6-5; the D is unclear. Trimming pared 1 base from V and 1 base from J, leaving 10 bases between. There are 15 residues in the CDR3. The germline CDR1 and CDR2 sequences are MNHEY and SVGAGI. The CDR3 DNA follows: TGTGCCAGCAGTTACTTGCCAGGAACGAACACTGAAGCTTTCTTT. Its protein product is CASSYLPGTNTEAFF.

The CDR3, as DNA: TGTGCCAGCAGCGTAGGCACTAGCGGGAACACCGGGGAGCTGTTTTTT. Translated, it gives CASSVGTSGNTGELFF. This sequence joins TRBV9 and TRBJ2-2; 8 nucleotides match TRBD2. CDR3 length equals 16 residues. Germline-derived CDR1 and CDR2 are SGDLS and YYNGEE. Trimming took 0 bases from V and 1 from J; bases not matched to a gene: 2.

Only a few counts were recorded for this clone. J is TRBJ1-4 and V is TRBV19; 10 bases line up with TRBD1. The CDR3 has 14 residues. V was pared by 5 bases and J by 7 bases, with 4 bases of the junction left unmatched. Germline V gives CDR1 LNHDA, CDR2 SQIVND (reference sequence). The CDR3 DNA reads TGTGCCAGTAGTCCGGACAGGGGGAGTGAAAAACTGTTTTTT. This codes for CASSPDRGSEKLFF.

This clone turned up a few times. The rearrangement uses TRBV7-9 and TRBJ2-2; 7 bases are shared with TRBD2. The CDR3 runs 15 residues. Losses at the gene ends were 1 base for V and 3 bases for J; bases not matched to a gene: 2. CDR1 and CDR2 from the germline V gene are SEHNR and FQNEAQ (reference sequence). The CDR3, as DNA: TGTGCCAGCAGCTTAGGGGGACTATACACCGGGGAGCTGTTTTTT. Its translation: CASSLGGLYTGELFF.

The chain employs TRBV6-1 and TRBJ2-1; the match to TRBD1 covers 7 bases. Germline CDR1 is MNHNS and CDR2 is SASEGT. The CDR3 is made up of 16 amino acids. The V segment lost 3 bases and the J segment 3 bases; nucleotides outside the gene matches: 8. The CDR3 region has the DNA TGTGCCAGCAGTGAGGGACAGCGGAGACTCTACAATGAGCAGTTCTTC. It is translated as CASSEGQRRLYNEQFF.

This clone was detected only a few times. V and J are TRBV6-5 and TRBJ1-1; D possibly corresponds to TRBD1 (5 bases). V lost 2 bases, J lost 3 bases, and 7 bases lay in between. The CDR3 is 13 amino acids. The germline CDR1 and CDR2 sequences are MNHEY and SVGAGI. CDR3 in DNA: TGTGCCAGCAGTTACCAGACAGACACTGAAGCTTTCTTT. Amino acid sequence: CASSYQTDTEAFF.